The 26 T cell receptor beta chains presented below share a single source sample, sequenced in a study of cytomegalovirus exposure and HLA in healthy donors. Use of 60 Vbeta and 13 Jbeta primers characterized the PCR. Data came from immunoSEQ multiplex PCR; TCRdb stores just in-frame clones and leaves some out. This sample has 200,000 to 250,000 clones, with 75% to 85% found just once. The specimen was PBMCs. The receptor source for this set is a woman aged 40 to 49 in good health and CMV-seronegative.

V gene TRBV27 combines with J gene TRBJ1-2; 8 nucleotides align to TRBD1. The CDR3 covers 17 residues. V was pared by 5 bases and J by 2 bases, with 13 bases of the junction left unmatched. Per germline, CDR1 MNHEY and CDR2 SMNVEV (reference sequence). CDR3 region: CASSHRDGQGGNYGYTF. DNA for the CDR3: TGTGCCAGCAGTCACCGGGATGGACAGGGAGGCAACTATGGCTACACCTTC.

The chain couples TRBV7-6 to TRBJ2-7, with TRBD2 as a possible D gene (6 bases). Per the germline V gene, CDR1 is SGHVS and CDR2 is FNYEAQ. V dropped 5 bases and J dropped 0 bases, with 11 bases sitting between them. CDR3 size: 14 residues. In DNA, the CDR3 is TGTGCCAGCAGCCCCGGACTAAACTCCTACGAGCAGTACTTC. It yields the protein CASSPGLNSYEQYF.

CDR3 nucleotide sequence: TGCGCCAGCAGCCAAGGGGCTAGCGGCTCCTACGAGCAGTACTTC. Protein sequence: CASSQGASGSYEQYF. The chain joins TRBV4-1 to TRBJ2-7; TRBD2 aligns across 7 bases. The germline V gene encodes CDR1 MGHRA and CDR2 YSYEKL. The V segment lost 1 base and the J segment 0 bases; nucleotides outside the gene matches: 3. This CDR3 is 15 amino acids long.

V gene TRBV28 combines with J gene TRBJ1-2; tentative D call: TRBD1 (6 bases). The CDR3 sequence is 13 residues long. Per germline, CDR1 MDHEN and CDR2 SYDVKM. The V gene lost 7 bases and the J gene lost 0 bases, with 9 bases spanning the gap. This CDR3 reads CASNTGSNYGYTF. The CDR3 DNA sequence: TGTGCCAGCAATACAGGGTCTAACTATGGCTACACCTTC.

J is TRBJ2-3 and V is TRBV11-2; 7 bases map to TRBD1. Per the germline V gene, CDR1 is SGHAT and CDR2 is FQNNGV. The CDR3 is made up of 16 amino acids. V was pared by 2 bases and J by 2 bases, with 7 bases of the junction left unmatched. CDR3 region: CASSLRGRINTDTQYF. DNA of the CDR3: TGTGCCAGCAGCTTAAGGGGGCGAATTAACACAGATACGCAGTATTTT.

The rearrangement links TRBV4-1 to TRBJ2-7; D might be TRBD2 (5 bases). The germline gives CDR1 MGHRA, CDR2 YSYEKL. CDR3 length equals 16 residues. V lost 0 bases, J lost 0 bases, and 12 bases lay in between. The CDR3 loop reads CASSQDAGYPSYEQYF. CDR3 nucleotide sequence: TGCGCCAGCAGCCAAGATGCGGGTTATCCCTCCTACGAGCAGTACTTC.

The V call is TRBV18, the J call TRBJ1-2; D gene uncertain. This CDR3 has 15 residues. Germline CDR1 KGHSH, CDR2 LQKENI. V dropped 3 bases and J dropped 4 bases, with 15 bases sitting between them. CDR3 amino acids: CASSPSGGWSYGYTF. DNA for the CDR3: TGTGCCAGCTCACCGTCGGGAGGTTGGTCCTATGGCTACACCTTC.

The chain uses TRBV28 and TRBJ2-7, with D possibly matching TRBD1 (5 bases). This CDR3 region has 14 residues. CDR1 is MDHEN and CDR2 is SYDVKM in the germline V gene. V was shortened by 4 bases and J by 0 bases, with 10 bases between the two germline ends. The CDR3 spells CASSWGRVSYEQYF. As DNA, the CDR3 is TGTGCCAGCAGTTGGGGCAGGGTCTCCTACGAGCAGTACTTC.

The V and J genes are TRBV19 and TRBJ2-1; 8 bases are shared with TRBD2. The length of the CDR3 is 19 residues. Per the germline V gene, CDR1 is LNHDA and CDR2 is SQIVND (reference sequence). V gave up 5 bases and J gave up 0 bases; unmatched junction bases: 15. CDR3 in DNA: TGTGCCAGTAGTCCACGACTGGCTAGCGGGCCCCGCTCCTACAATGAGCAGTTCTTC. This codes for CASSPRLASGPRSYNEQFF.

J is TRBJ2-3 and V is TRBV4-1, with a tentative D call TRBD1 (6 bases). V was clipped by 4 bases and J by 6 bases, with 11 bases between them. The length of the CDR3 is 13 residues. The germline gives CDR1 MGHRA, CDR2 YSYEKL. CDR3 nucleotide sequence: TGCGCCAGCAGCCCCCTGGGGGCGGATACGCAGTATTTT. This codes for CASSPLGADTQYF.

This clone has just one count. V usage is TRBV2 and J usage is TRBJ1-4; D is perhaps TRBD1 (5 bases). This CDR3 has 15 amino acids. The V end lost 6 bases, the J end lost 10 bases, and 21 bases lay between the germline ends. Germline-derived CDR1 and CDR2 are SNHLY and FYNNEI. The CDR3 bases are TGTGCCAGCAGCGGATTGGGGGGAATAGGTAGAAAACTGTTTTTT. This translates into CASSGLGGIGRKLFF.

The chain joins TRBV5-1 to TRBJ1-5; 8 nucleotides agree with TRBD1. J lost 2 bases, V lost 0 bases, and 1 base had no gene match. Looked up from germline, CDR1 is SGHRS and CDR2 is YFSETQ. The CDR3 runs to 15 residues. Written as DNA, the CDR3 is TGCGCCAGCAGCTTGGACAGGGGGGGCAATCAGCCCCAGCATTTT. This gives the protein CASSLDRGGNQPQHF.

The chain recombines TRBV11-2 with TRBJ1-5; 11 nucleotides align to TRBD1. J gave up 1 base and V 1 base, and 3 bases lay outside the gene matches. This CDR3 comprises 17 residues. Per germline, CDR1 SGHAT and CDR2 FQNNGV. CDR3 in DNA: TGTGCCAGCAGCTTAGGGACAGGGGGCAGAAGCAATCAGCCCCAGCATTTT. Its translation: CASSLGTGGRSNQPQHF.

The chain couples TRBV5-1 to TRBJ2-7; 11 bases fit TRBD2. Trimming cost V 5 bases and J 2 bases; bases outside gene matches: 3. The CDR3 consists of 14 residues. The germline V gene has CDR1 SGHRS and CDR2 YFSETQ. CDR3 nucleotides: TGCGCCAGCAGTACTAGCGGGGGAGCCTACGAGCAGTACTTC. This translates into CASSTSGGAYEQYF. Filled out from reference TRBV5-1 and TRBJ2-7, the complete variable domain reads KAGVTQTPRYLIKTRGQQVTLSCSPISGHRSVSWYQQTPGQGLQFLFEYFSETQRNKGNFPGRFSGRQFSNSRSEMNVSTLELGDSALYLCASSTSGGAYEQYFGPGTRLTVT.

The V and J genes are TRBV10-1 and TRBJ2-7; 9 nucleotides match TRBD2. V lost 3 bases to trimming and J lost 2 bases; unmatched junction nucleotides: 5. The CDR3 has 15 residues. Germline CDR1 WNHNN, CDR2 SYGVQD (reference sequence). Here the CDR3 reads CASSDSSGNPYEQYF. The CDR3 DNA is TGCGCCAGCAGTGACTCTAGCGGGAACCCCTACGAGCAGTACTTC.

The chain recombines TRBV6-1 with TRBJ1-1; TRBD1 aligns across 10 bases. V shed 7 bases, J shed 4 bases, and the junction held 6 bases outside the gene matches. Germline V gene sequence: CDR1 MNHNS, CDR2 SASEGT. The CDR3 runs 14 residues. CDR3 in DNA: TGTGCCAGCAATCGACAGGGGGCGAGCACTGAAGCTTTCTTT. This encodes CASNRQGASTEAFF.

The rearrangement joins TRBV20-1 to TRBJ2-1, with a possible D match to TRBD2 (6 bases). Germline loops: CDR1 DFQATT, CDR2 SNEGSKA (reference sequence). Trimming removed 6 bases at V and 10 bases at J, with 13 bases between. The CDR3 is 11 amino acids. CDR3 DNA: TGCAGTGCAAACCCGGGAGCGGAGCAGTTCTTC. Translation gives CSANPGAEQFF.

The chain links TRBV18 to TRBJ1-1; TRBD1 matches 8 bases. In germline, CDR1 is KGHSH, CDR2 LQKENI. There are 15 residues in the CDR3. V was clipped by 2 bases and J by 3 bases; unmatched bases: 5. CDR3 in amino acids: CASSPLTGAHTEAFF. In DNA, the CDR3 is TGTGCCAGCTCACCATTGACAGGGGCTCACACTGAAGCTTTCTTT.

The gene calls are TRBV5-4 and TRBJ1-1, with D perhaps matching TRBD1 (5 bases). The CDR3 contains 18 residues. The germline V gene encodes CDR1 SGHNT and CDR2 YYREEE (reference sequence). The germline V and J ends were trimmed by 0 bases and 1 base, with 19 bases remaining between them. The CDR3 DNA sequence: TGTGCCAGCAGCTTGGGCGCGATGGGGGGAGGAGGGAACACTGAAGCTTTCTTT. Residues: CASSLGAMGGGGNTEAFF.

J is TRBJ1-4 and V is TRBV30; 9 bases are a match to TRBD1. The CDR3 sequence is 16 residues long. The ends lost 4 bases at V and 7 bases at J; junction bases unmatched: 13. Looked up from germline, CDR1 is GTSNPN and CDR2 is SVGIG (reference sequence). In DNA form, the CDR3 reads TGTGCCTGGAACACCTTCGCCGGGACAGGGTTTGAAAAACTGTTTTTT. Amino acid sequence: CAWNTFAGTGFEKLFF.

This rearrangement joins TRBV6-5 to TRBJ2-7; D gene uncertain. Per the germline V gene, CDR1 is MNHEY and CDR2 is SVGAGI. V was cut by 0 bases and J by 1 base, with 7 bases left in between. CDR3 size: 14 residues. CDR3 DNA: TGTGCCAGCAGTTACTCATCAGTTTCCTACGAGCAGTACTTC. Amino acids: CASSYSSVSYEQYF.

V usage is TRBV5-4 and J usage is TRBJ2-3; 7 positions match TRBD2. Germline-derived CDR1 and CDR2 are SGHNT and YYREEE (reference sequence). The trim removed 0 bases at V and 4 bases at J, leaving 5 bases unmatched. The CDR3 has 15 residues. The CDR3 region is CASSLAGGSPDTQYF. CDR3 DNA: TGTGCCAGCAGCTTGGCTGGCGGGAGTCCAGATACGCAGTATTTT.

This chain joins TRBV19 and TRBJ2-1, with TRBD2 matching 10 bases. Germline CDR1 LNHDA, CDR2 SQIVND (reference sequence). V trimming: 4 bases; J trimming: 1 base; junction bases outside the gene matches: 7. The CDR3 consists of 17 residues. The CDR3 nucleotides read TGTGCCAGTAGTACTGCTAGCGGGAGTAGATCCTACAATGAGCAGTTCTTC. It is translated as CASSTASGSRSYNEQFF. The entire variable domain, with the rest obtained from reference TRBV19 and TRBJ2-1, is as follows: DGGITQSPKYLFRKEGQNVTLSCEQNLNHDAMYWYRQDPGQGLRLIYYSQIVNDFQKGDIAEGYSVSREKKESFPLTVTSAQKNPTAFYLCASSTASGSRSYNEQFFGPGTRLTVL.

V usage is TRBV19 and J usage is TRBJ2-7, with D perhaps TRBD2 (5 bases). CDR3 length: 13 residues. CDR1 LNHDA and CDR2 SQIVND come from the germline V gene (reference sequence). The V gene lost 3 bases and the J gene lost 6 bases, with 12 bases spanning the gap. The DNA of the CDR3 is TGTGCCAGTAGTATCGGGGTTTCCGGCGAGCAGTACTTC. It yields the protein CASSIGVSGEQYF.

This chain uses TRBV5-1 with TRBJ2-7, with TRBD2 as a possible D gene (7 bases). Germline values: CDR1 SGHRS, CDR2 YFSETQ. Trimming shortened V by 4 bases and J by 2 bases, and 10 bases separated the two germline ends. The CDR3 extends over 13 amino acids. The CDR3 DNA is TGCGCCAGCAGCAGGGAGGGGGCCTACGAGCAGTACTTC. Translation gives CASSREGAYEQYF.

This chain uses TRBV4-1 with TRBJ2-7, with D perhaps matching TRBD1 (5 bases). Germline V gene sequence: CDR1 MGHRA, CDR2 YSYEKL. The CDR3 totals 14 residues. The V and J ends lost 4 bases and 3 bases respectively, with 13 bases between them. This chain's CDR3 is CASSLDTDGYEQYF. In nucleotides, the CDR3 is TGCGCCAGCAGCCTGGACACAGACGGCTACGAGCAGTACTTC.